These 15 T cell receptor beta chains share one sample of origin, sequenced in a study of shared clonotypes between healthy human individuals. TCRdb's table, derived via immunoSEQ multiplex PCR, lists solely in-frame clones and lacks some. Of some 2.4 million clones listed, roughly 93% are singletons. Specimen: naive CD4+ T cells from PBMCs. Noted subset: CD45RA+ positively selected. The receptors were gathered from a man between 18 and 35 years old in good health. Some clones in this sample may be carry-over from other donors' samples.

This rearrangement joins TRBV5-1 to TRBJ1-2, with 7 bases matching TRBD1. This CDR3 region has 16 residues. J lost 7 bases, V lost 3 bases, and 15 bases had no gene match. Germline loops: CDR1 SGHRS, CDR2 YFSETQ. CDR3 loop: CASSYGQAFEMGGYTF. In DNA, the CDR3 is TGCGCCAGCAGCTACGGACAGGCCTTCGAAATGGGTGGCTACACCTTC.

The chain recombines TRBV5-1 with TRBJ2-5; 7 bases agree with TRBD2. V lost 4 bases and J lost 4; bases outside the gene matches: 10. Per germline, CDR1 SGHRS and CDR2 YFSETQ. The CDR3 totals 15 residues. This chain's CDR3 is CASSDPAGVGETQYF. DNA for the CDR3: TGCGCCAGCAGCGACCCGGCGGGAGTCGGAGAGACCCAGTACTTC.

Only one count was recorded for this clone. CDR3 sequence reads: CASSRWGQGISGANVLTF. The CDR3 DNA follows: TGTGCCAGCAGTAGGTGGGGACAGGGGATCTCTGGGGCCAACGTCCTGACTTTC. The J gene is TRBJ2-6, the V gene TRBV11-2, with 10 bases that match TRBD1. The CDR3 has 18 amino acids. Trimming at V came to 6 bases and at J to 0 bases, leaving 8 bases not matched to a gene. From germline, CDR1 is SGHAT and CDR2 FQNNGV. Full variable domain (remainder filled in from reference TRBV11-2 and TRBJ2-6): EAGVAQSPRYKIIEKRQSVAFWCNPISGHATLYWYQQILGQGPKLLIQFQNNGVVDDSQLPKDRFSAERLKGVDSTLKIQPAKLEDSAVYLCASSRWGQGISGANVLTFGAGSRLTVL.

The chain has TRBV18 and TRBJ2-5, with 11 bases lining up with TRBD2. Trimming removed 3 bases from V and 1 base from J; junction bases left unmatched: 7. Germline V gene data show CDR1 as KGHSH and CDR2 as LQKENI. The CDR3 runs 17 residues. The CDR3 protein is CASSPQILAGGQETQYF. CDR3 DNA sequence: TGTGCCAGCTCACCTCAAATTCTAGCGGGAGGCCAAGAGACCCAGTACTTC. The full variable domain, its missing parts supplied by reference TRBV18 and TRBJ2-5, is NAGVMQNPRHLVRRRGQEARLRCSPMKGHSHVYWYRQLPEEGLKFMVYLQKENIIDESGMPKERFSAEFPKEGPSILRIQQVVRGDSAAYFCASSPQILAGGQETQYFGPGTRLLVL.

The chain is built from TRBV6-5 and TRBJ1-1; D gene unclear. With 6 bases removed from V and 6 bases from J, the gap between germline ends came to 11 bases. Germline V gives CDR1 MNHEY, CDR2 SVGAGI. This CDR3 has 12 residues. CDR3 DNA sequence: TGTGCCAGCAGCCGGCCCCGGGCTGAAGCTTTCTTT. Its translation: CASSRPRAEAFF.

This chain links TRBV4-2 with TRBJ1-2; D not resolved. The V and J ends lost 3 bases and 10 bases respectively, with 12 bases between them. Germline V CDR1 and CDR2: LGHNA, YNFKEQ. This CDR3 spans 12 amino acids. In DNA, the CDR3 is TGTGCCAGCAGCCAGGCATCGGGGTACTACACCTTC. Translating it yields CASSQASGYYTF.

V and J are TRBV11-2 and TRBJ2-7; TRBD1 matches 8 bases. CDR1 and CDR2 (germline): SGHAT, FQNNGV. The CDR3 runs 14 residues. V shed 3 bases and J 3 bases; nucleotides not matched to a gene: 4. The CDR3 DNA is TGTGCCAGCAGCTTTCAGGGGGCGGACTACGAGCAGTACTTC. Translation: CASSFQGADYEQYF.

Note on this clone: The identical CDR3 is also encoded by other nucleotide sequences in the sample. The chain recombines TRBV6-1 with TRBJ1-3, with D unclear. The ends were cut back, 0 bases at V and 7 bases at J, with 7 bases in the middle. Germline V CDR1 and CDR2: MNHNS, SASEGT. The CDR3 loop spans 13 amino acids. CDR3 coding DNA: TGTGCCAGCAGTGAAGCGCTGGGTAACACCATATATTTT. Protein product: CASSEALGNTIYF.

This clone was seen a few times. CDR3: CASSQGLGIEAFF. CDR3 nucleotide sequence: TGCGCCAGCAGCCAAGGGTTAGGAATAGAAGCTTTCTTT. V is TRBV4-1 and J is TRBJ1-1; D uncertain. The V gene lost 1 base and the J gene lost 8 bases, with 11 bases spanning the gap. Per germline, CDR1 MGHRA and CDR2 YSYEKL. The CDR3 sequence is 13 residues long.

The chain has TRBV4-2 and TRBJ1-4; no clear D. The CDR3 is 15 residues long. Germline V gene sequence: CDR1 LGHNA, CDR2 YNFKEQ. Trimming stripped 0 bases from V and 8 bases from J, with 13 bases between. CDR3 sequence reads: CASSQDLPSDEKLFF. As DNA, the CDR3 is TGTGCCAGCAGCCAAGACTTGCCCTCGGACGAAAAACTGTTTTTT.

In this sample, this clone turned up a few times. Within the sample, other DNA sequences also encode this same CDR3. The chain joins TRBV9 to TRBJ1-1; D unclear. The CDR3 sequence is 14 residues long. Germline CDR1 SGDLS, CDR2 YYNGEE. Between the trimmed V and J ends, which lost 0 bases and 1 base, there was a span of 7 bases. The CDR3 DNA reads TGTGCCAGCAGCGTAGGTGAGGGGAACACTGAAGCTTTCTTT. Its translation: CASSVGEGNTEAFF.

This clone was seen only once. J is TRBJ1-4 and V is TRBV4-1; no clear D. V was shortened by 1 base and J by 6 bases, with 12 bases between the two germline ends. The CDR3 loop spans 15 amino acids. The germline gives CDR1 MGHRA, CDR2 YSYEKL. The CDR3 protein is CASSQGAGWDEKLFF. For the CDR3, the DNA is TGCGCCAGCAGCCAAGGGGCTGGGTGGGATGAAAAACTGTTTTTT.

The V and J genes are TRBV2 and TRBJ2-1; 12 positions agree with TRBD2. J gave up 5 bases and V 7 bases, and 3 bases lay outside the gene matches. Germline V gives CDR1 SNHLY, CDR2 FYNNEI. This CDR3 comprises 14 residues. The CDR3 loop reads CASIRTSGNNEQFF. The CDR3 nucleotides read TGTGCCAGCATCCGGACTAGCGGGAACAATGAGCAGTTCTTC. The entire variable domain, with the rest obtained from reference TRBV2 and TRBJ2-1, is as follows: EPEVTQTPSHQVTQMGQEVILRCVPISNHLYFYWYRQILGQKVEFLVSFYNNEISEKSEIFDDQFSVERPDGSNFTLKIRSTKLEDSAMYFCASIRTSGNNEQFFGPGTRLTVL.

V is TRBV6-5 and J is TRBJ2-7; 8 positions match TRBD1. J gave up 2 bases and V 2 bases, and 5 bases lay outside the gene matches. Per the germline V gene, CDR1 is MNHEY and CDR2 is SVGAGI. This CDR3 is built from 15 residues. The CDR3 here is CASSYRDRRAYEQYF. The CDR3 region has the DNA TGTGCCAGCAGTTACAGGGACAGGAGGGCCTACGAGCAGTACTTC.

This chain connects TRBV28 to TRBJ1-5, with D possibly being TRBD1 (5 bases). The CDR3 runs to 16 residues. Germline V lookup: CDR1 MDHEN, CDR2 SYDVKM. The germline V and J ends were trimmed by 5 bases and 6 bases, with 20 bases remaining between them. CDR3: CASSPSQGRYGQPQHF. CDR3 sequence (DNA): TGTGCCAGCAGTCCATCCCAGGGCCGGTATGGTCAGCCCCAGCATTTT. Full variable domain (rest looked up from reference TRBV28 and TRBJ1-5): DVKVTQSSRYLVKRTGEKVFLECVQDMDHENMFWYRQDPGLGLRLIYFSYDVKMKEKGDIPEGYSVSREKKERFSLILESASTNQTSMYLCASSPSQGRYGQPQHFGDGTRLSIL.